The following is a T cell receptor beta chain sequence with its context. V lost 6 bases and J lost 3; bases outside the gene matches: 6. Germline V lookup: CDR1 MNHNS, CDR2 SASEGT. CDR3 length: 14 amino acids. The sample comes from a study of TIL therapy for anti-PD-1-resistant metastatic lung cancer. The immunoSEQ assay was v3. Each library reached some 2.1 million read pairs, or 5-6 million at deep level. Clones were read by immunoSEQ multiplex PCR, and TCRdb kept only the in-frame ones, dropping some. The sample contains some 52,000 clones, 70% to 85% of which appear only once. The time point was: pre-treatment sample, taken before nivolumab and TIL therapy.

The sequencing here drew on blood, taken at baseline. The chain has TRBV6-1 and TRBJ1-1; TRBD1 agrees at 8 bases. This receptor was taken from a woman aged 30-79 years with non-small cell lung cancer. CDR3 sequence (DNA): TGTGCCAGCAGCATGGACAGGGAGGACACTGAAGCTTTCTTT. Its translation is CASSMDREDTEAFF.